Here is one T cell receptor (beta chain) with its context. Its cognate antigen is unknown. This CDR3 is 18 amino acids long. V was pared by 2 bases and J by 6 bases, with 14 bases of the junction left unmatched. Germline lookup yields CDR1 KGHSY and CDR2 FQNENV. Some clones are missing from TCRdb's copy, which holds only in-frame ones; the method was immunoSEQ multiplex PCR. Here the sample spans about 110,000 clones, under 97% being singletons. The data are from a study of cytomegalovirus exposure and HLA in healthy donors. Study outcomes and limitations: Subsequent analysis of the 100 to 150 validation repertoires found a tendency for first-cohort TCR clusters to co-occur. CMV antigen specificity was confirmed in vitro for a few CMV-associated chains. Diagnosis of cytomegalovirus status made by the classifier reportedly showed high specificity and sensitivity. Rare sequences made up most TCRs, while some public TCRs were found in many donors.

This chain links TRBV16 with TRBJ2-1, with TRBD1 identical over 9 bases. The sequencing sample was made of PBMCs. The origin of this receptor is a young woman in good health and CMV-seronegative. CDR3 sequence reads: CASSQKLWDRDHANEQFF. DNA for the CDR3: TGTGCCAGCAGCCAAAAGCTTTGGGACAGGGACCACGCCAATGAGCAGTTCTTC.